This T cell receptor (beta chain) comes out of a study of blood T cell repertoires in COVID-19. Study at large: Collection of acute and convalescent COVID-19 samples took place in the United States, Italy and Spain. In each case, the material was cDNA or gDNA derived from T cells, B-cell-depleted T cells, or PBMCs.

Clinical history reported by participants formed the basis on which cohorts were assigned. Recovered Cohort 3 donors showed two negative PCRs, clearance, or symptom resolution. Repertoires were generated with immunoSEQ multiplex PCR, while TCRdb's copy carries only in-frame clones and drops some. Here the sample spans some 50,000 clones, about 88% being singletons. The table lists this clone with a count of one. The CDR3 runs 15 residues. V trimming: 3 bases; J trimming: 4 bases; junction bases outside the gene matches: 5. Germline V lookup: CDR1 LGHNA, CDR2 YSLEER. V and J are TRBV4-3 and TRBJ2-7, with 11 bases matching TRBD2. Sequencing was done on a sample of PBMCs or T cells enriched from blood (not recorded which). This sequence was found in a woman between 45 and 65 years old who had recovered from COVID-19. The DNA of the CDR3 is TGCGCCAGCAGCCAGACACTAGCGGGAGTATACGAGCAGTACTTC. It yields the protein CASSQTLAGVYEQYF.